The 32 T cell receptor beta chains reported below all come from one sample, sequenced in a study of OX40 agonist ivuxolimab in advanced cancers. The assay was immunoSEQ multiplex PCR, and TCRdb's table has in-frame clones only and misses some. There are around 45,000 clones in the sample; more than 70% occur only once, and around 2.5% lies in the top ten. Here the sequenced sample was CD4+ or CD8+ T cells sorted from blood, taken in a trial of the OX40 agonist ivuxolimab. Every receptor here comes from an adult with an advanced solid tumor such as melanoma, head and neck, liver or kidney cancer.

This chain links TRBV10-3 with TRBJ1-2; tentatively, D is TRBD1 (6 bases). Between the trimmed V and J ends, which lost 4 bases and 5 bases, there was a span of 14 bases. This CDR3 is 14 amino acids long. CDR1 and CDR2 (germline): ENHRY, SYGVKD. The CDR3 sequence: CAISGSRGLYGYTF. CDR3 nucleotide sequence: TGTGCCATCAGTGGTAGCAGGGGTCTTTATGGCTACACCTTC.

The chain is built from TRBV5-4 and TRBJ1-2; D is perhaps TRBD1 (5 bases). In germline, CDR1 is SGHNT, CDR2 YYREEE (reference sequence). This CDR3 is built from 14 residues. V dropped 3 bases and J dropped 5 bases, with 14 bases sitting between them. This chain's CDR3 is CASSSLRGVYGYTF. In DNA, the CDR3 is TGTGCCAGCAGCTCACTGCGAGGGGTATATGGCTACACCTTC. The entire variable domain, with the rest obtained from reference TRBV5-4 and TRBJ1-2, is as follows: ETGVTQSPTHLIKTRGQQVTLRCSSQSGHNTVSWYQQALGQGPQFIFQYYREEENGRGNFPPRFSGLQFPNYSSELNVNALELDDSALYLCASSSLRGVYGYTFGSGTRLTVV.

This chain links TRBV7-3 with TRBJ2-7; 7 bases match TRBD1. The CDR3 has 14 residues. Germline trimming cut 3 bases from V and 3 bases from J; bases unmatched to any gene: 5. Germline-derived CDR1 and CDR2 are SGHTA and FQGTGA. CDR3 nucleotides: TGTGCCAGCAGCTTCGGGGACAGTTACTACGAGCAGTACTTC. Protein: CASSFGDSYYEQYF.

The chain employs TRBV27 and TRBJ1-1; D not certain. The CDR3 runs 14 residues. Germline assignment: CDR1 MNHEY and CDR2 SMNVEV (reference sequence). Between the trimmed V and J ends, which lost 4 bases and 5 bases, there was a span of 14 bases. CDR3 region: CASSSSLGNTEAFF. The CDR3 DNA reads as TGTGCCAGCAGTTCATCCCTGGGGAATACTGAAGCTTTCTTT.

V and J are TRBV5-7 and TRBJ1-4, with 9 nucleotides matching TRBD1. TRBV5-7 is an ORF, with its function uncertain. After removal of 2 bases from V and 8 bases from J, the junction contained 7 bases not matched to a gene. There are 15 residues in the CDR3. CDR3 sequence (DNA): TGTGCCAGCAGCTTTCCCGGACAGGGGCCGGAAAAACTGTTTTTT. This codes for CASSFPGQGPEKLFF.

This clone was observed a few times. The chain combines TRBV14 with TRBJ2-7; weak D call: TRBD2 (8 bases). V gave up 11 bases and J gave up 2 bases, with 19 bases separating them. The CDR3 has 14 amino acids. Per the germline V gene, CDR1 is SGHDN and CDR2 is FVKESK. The CDR3 DNA reads TGTGCCCGGGAGGGGGCGGCATCACCCTACGAGCAGTACTTC. Amino acids: CAREGAASPYEQYF.

This clone turned up a few times. V gene TRBV11-2 combines with J gene TRBJ2-3; no clear D gene. This CDR3 contains 12 residues. Germline values: CDR1 SGHAT, CDR2 FQNNGV. V lost 0 bases and J 5 bases, leaving 3 bases between the germline ends. CDR3 sequence reads: CASSLDGDTQYF. CDR3 bases: TGTGCCAGCAGCTTAGATGGAGATACGCAGTATTTT.

This chain links TRBV2 with TRBJ2-1, with 7 bases matching TRBD1. This CDR3 comprises 14 residues. V dropped 6 bases and J dropped 7; count of bases not matched to a gene: 9. Per germline, CDR1 SNHLY and CDR2 FYNNEI. CDR3 in amino acids: CASRKRQGGNEQFF. The CDR3 DNA reads TGTGCCAGCAGAAAAAGACAGGGTGGGAATGAGCAGTTCTTC.

V gene TRBV6-5 combines with J gene TRBJ2-7; TRBD1 might be the D (5 bases). V was cut by 7 bases and J by 2 bases, with 18 bases left in between. CDR1 and CDR2 from the germline V gene are MNHEY and SVGAGI. The CDR3 consists of 15 residues. The CDR3 bases are TGTGCCAGCAAGCCGGACCGGACACCGACCTACGAGCAGTACTTC. Encoded protein: CASKPDRTPTYEQYF.

The V and J genes are TRBV18 and TRBJ1-3; unclear D gene. The CDR3 totals 13 residues. Germline assignment: CDR1 KGHSH and CDR2 LQKENI. V gave up 8 bases and J gave up 3 bases, with 11 bases separating them. CDR3 amino acids: CASEGGGGNTIYF. As DNA, the CDR3 is TGTGCCAGCGAGGGAGGCGGTGGAAACACCATATATTTT. The variable domain in full, completed from reference TRBV18 and TRBJ1-3, reads NAGVMQNPRHLVRRRGQEARLRCSPMKGHSHVYWYRQLPEEGLKFMVYLQKENIIDESGMPKERFSAEFPKEGPSILRIQQVVRGDSAAYFCASEGGGGNTIYFGEGSWLTVV.

This clone was seen only a few times. The chain joins TRBV29-1 to TRBJ2-3; 7 bases map to TRBD2. This CDR3 contains 14 residues. Germline V CDR1 and CDR2: SQVTM, ANQGSEA. V gave up 6 bases and J gave up 3 bases; unmatched junction bases: 9. Here the CDR3 reads CSVAVGGGTDTQYF. The CDR3 DNA is TGCAGCGTAGCAGTTGGGGGAGGGACAGATACGCAGTATTTT.

The J gene is TRBJ1-2, the V gene TRBV11-2; 7 nucleotides agree with TRBD1. The germline gives CDR1 SGHAT, CDR2 FQNNGV. The CDR3 contains 13 residues. V lost 7 bases to trimming and J lost 3 bases; unmatched junction nucleotides: 5. The CDR3 here is CASNGRGDYGYTF. CDR3 DNA: TGTGCCAGCAACGGCAGGGGGGACTATGGCTACACCTTC. The whole variable domain, remainder taken from reference TRBV11-2 and TRBJ1-2, is EAGVAQSPRYKIIEKRQSVAFWCNPISGHATLYWYQQILGQGPKLLIQFQNNGVVDDSQLPKDRFSAERLKGVDSTLKIQPAKLEDSAVYLCASNGRGDYGYTFGSGTRLTVV.

This clone was counted ten times or more. The chain joins TRBV5-1 to TRBJ2-5, with D unresolved. V was cut by 0 bases and J by 7 bases, with 4 bases left in between. The germline V gene encodes CDR1 SGHRS and CDR2 YFSETQ. This CDR3 has 11 residues. The CDR3 region is CASSLAGTQYF. The DNA for the CDR3 is TGCGCCAGCAGCTTGGCGGGGACCCAGTACTTC. Based on the CDR3 plus reference TRBV5-1 and TRBJ2-5, the full variable domain is KAGVTQTPRYLIKTRGQQVTLSCSPISGHRSVSWYQQTPGQGLQFLFEYFSETQRNKGNFPGRFSGRQFSNSRSEMNVSTLELGDSALYLCASSLAGTQYFGPGTRLLVL.

In its sample, this clone was seen many times. V is TRBV5-1 and J is TRBJ2-7; D is unresolved. This CDR3 has 15 residues. The germline CDR1 and CDR2 sequences are SGHRS and YFSETQ. Trimming cost V 0 bases and J 3 bases, with 13 bases left between them. CDR3 in DNA: TGCGCCAGCAGCTTGGGACACGGTAATGTCTACGAGCAGTACTTC. It codes for CASSLGHGNVYEQYF.

This chain uses TRBV27 with TRBJ2-1, with 10 bases matching TRBD2. The CDR3 has 15 amino acids. The J segment lost 0 bases and the V segment lost 6 bases, leaving 2 bases of the junction unmatched. The germline gives CDR1 MNHEY, CDR2 SMNVEV (reference sequence). The CDR3 nucleotides are TGTGCCAGCAGCCCTAGCGGGAGCTCCTACAATGAGCAGTTCTTC. This translates into CASSPSGSSYNEQFF.

The chain couples TRBV4-1 to TRBJ1-1; D ambiguous. The CDR3 has 15 amino acids. Trimming pared 3 bases from V and 0 bases from J, leaving 11 bases between. Per the germline V gene, CDR1 is MGHRA and CDR2 is YSYEKL. For the CDR3, the DNA is TGCGCCAGCAGCCAGCTACCCACAGTGAACACTGAAGCTTTCTTT. Its translation: CASSQLPTVNTEAFF.

The chain links TRBV7-9 to TRBJ1-2, with D tentatively TRBD1 (5 bases). CDR1 and CDR2 (germline): SEHNR, FQNEAQ (reference sequence). This CDR3 is built from 11 residues. V was pared by 8 bases and J by 4 bases, with 8 bases between. CDR3 DNA sequence: TGTGCCAGCGGACAACTCTATGGCTACACCTTC. Its translation is CASGQLYGYTF.

This sequence joins TRBV21-1 and TRBJ1-2; the tabulated D call, TRBD1, remains unverified against the DNA. TRBV21-1 is a recognized pseudogene. CDR3 size: 17 residues. The CDR3 nucleotides are TGTGCCAGCAGCGTAGATCCCGGGACAGGGGGGAACTATGGCTACACCTTC. Amino acids: CASSVDPGTGGNYGYTF.

The chain has TRBV10-3 and TRBJ2-2; 8 bases align to TRBD1. CDR1 and CDR2 (germline): ENHRY, SYGVKD. This CDR3 spans 16 amino acids. Trimming at V came to 5 bases and at J to 7 bases, leaving 12 bases not matched to a gene. CDR3 bases: TGTGCCATCAGTTCGGACAGGGCTAGGGCGCACGGGGAGCTGTTTTTT. It encodes CAISSDRARAHGELFF.

The rearrangement joins TRBV11-2 to TRBJ2-1; unclear D gene. Germline values: CDR1 SGHAT, CDR2 FQNNGV. V was shortened by 4 bases and J by 9 bases, with 7 bases between the two germline ends. CDR3 length: 11 amino acids. The CDR3 DNA follows: TGTGCCAGCAGCTCGGCTATTGAGCAGTTCTTC. Its protein product is CASSSAIEQFF.

This clone showed up just once. This chain links TRBV5-1 with TRBJ1-2, with a possible D match to TRBD1 (5 bases). The CDR3 contains 15 residues. Trimming removed 0 bases at V and 5 bases at J, with 14 bases between. The germline V gene encodes CDR1 SGHRS and CDR2 YFSETQ. CDR3 protein: CASSLGGEVRYGYTF. CDR3 bases: TGCGCCAGCAGCTTGGGAGGGGAGGTTAGGTATGGCTACACCTTC.

V gene TRBV10-2 combines with J gene TRBJ2-2; D gene unclear. V lost 6 bases and J lost 7, with 12 bases in between. Germline CDR1 reads WSHSY; CDR2 reads SAAADI. This CDR3 comprises 13 residues. The CDR3 coding sequence is TGCGCCAGCAGGCACCTAGAAGGCGGGGAGCTGTTTTTT. It translates to CASRHLEGGELFF.

This chain uses TRBV4-2 with TRBJ1-2; TRBD1 might be the D (6 bases). The V gene's germline CDR1 is LGHNA and CDR2 YNFKEQ. V gave up 5 bases and J gave up 4 bases, with 11 bases separating them. The CDR3 is made up of 13 amino acids. The CDR3 sequence: CASSLGATYGYTF. DNA for the CDR3: TGTGCCAGCAGCTTGGGGGCCACCTATGGCTACACCTTC.

The chain couples TRBV10-1 to TRBJ2-5; 9 bases are a match to TRBD2. V was clipped by 3 bases and J by 6 bases; unmatched bases: 11. This CDR3 spans 16 amino acids. Germline lookup yields CDR1 WNHNN and CDR2 SYGVQD (reference sequence). As DNA, the CDR3 is TGCGCCAGCAGTGATAAGGCGGGAGGGGCGTTACAGACCCAGTACTTC. Translating gives CASSDKAGGALQTQYF.

This chain links TRBV21-1 with TRBJ1-3; TRBD1 was called by the table and not checked on the DNA. TRBV21-1 is a pseudogene locus. This CDR3 is built from 15 residues. In DNA form, the CDR3 reads TGTGCCAGCAGCACACCAGGCCCCACTGGAAACACCATATATTTT. Protein product: CASSTPGPTGNTIYF.

The CDR3 DNA is TGTGCCAGTCAGGGGTTTGGTCAGCCCCAGCATTTT. Its translation is CASQGFGQPQHF. The rearrangement uses TRBV2 and TRBJ1-5, with D possibly being TRBD1 (6 bases). The CDR3 is made up of 12 amino acids. The ends were cut back, 9 bases at V and 6 bases at J, with 12 bases in the middle. Looked up from germline, CDR1 is SNHLY and CDR2 is FYNNEI.

The CDR3 DNA follows: TGTGCCAGCAGTGCCCAGGGGTTAACCAATGAGCAGTTCTTC. Protein product: CASSAQGLTNEQFF. The chain carries TRBV2 and TRBJ2-1; TRBD1 is a possible D gene (6 bases). In germline, CDR1 is SNHLY, CDR2 FYNNEI. The CDR3 consists of 14 residues. V lost 4 bases and J lost 6, with 13 bases in between.

This clone was picked up a small number of times. The gene calls are TRBV5-4 and TRBJ2-5, with 7 bases that match TRBD1. J lost 4 bases, V lost 4 bases, and 7 bases had no gene match. In germline, CDR1 is SGHNT, CDR2 YYREEE (reference sequence). The CDR3 has 14 residues. DNA for the CDR3: TGTGCCAGCAGCAGACAGGGTAGCGTAGAGACCCAGTACTTC. As protein: CASSRQGSVETQYF.

This chain joins TRBV9 and TRBJ1-2; the match to TRBD1 covers 7 bases. The germline gives CDR1 SGDLS, CDR2 YYNGEE. The CDR3 has 16 amino acids. J gave up 2 bases and V 3 bases, and 10 bases lay outside the gene matches. For the CDR3, the DNA is TGTGCCAGCAGCGGGTCCCCGACAGGGACCAACTATGGCTACACCTTC. Encoded protein: CASSGSPTGTNYGYTF.

The chain recombines TRBV28 with TRBJ2-7, with D possibly matching TRBD2 (5 bases). This CDR3 is 12 amino acids long. CDR1 MDHEN and CDR2 SYDVKM come from the germline V gene. Trimming stripped 7 bases from V and 0 bases from J, with 7 bases between. The chain's CDR3 is CASNGISYEQYF. CDR3 bases: TGTGCCAGCAACGGGATCTCCTACGAGCAGTACTTC.

The gene calls are TRBV19 and TRBJ2-3, with D perhaps matching TRBD2 (6 bases). The CDR3 runs to 14 residues. V shed 0 bases and J shed 4 bases, with 8 bases lying between them. Germline V gene data show CDR1 as LNHDA and CDR2 as SQIVND (reference sequence). The CDR3 sequence is CASSIDPGADTQYF. The CDR3 DNA reads as TGTGCCAGTAGTATAGACCCGGGGGCAGATACGCAGTATTTT.

The rearrangement uses TRBV7-2 and TRBJ1-2; maybe TRBD1 (6 bases). V was clipped by 3 bases and J by 7 bases, with 15 bases between them. Germline V lookup: CDR1 SGHTA, CDR2 FQGNSA. This CDR3 is built from 14 residues. CDR3 sequence (DNA): TGTGCCAGCAGCTTGTCCAGGGGAAGGCGTGGCTACACCTTC. Residues: CASSLSRGRRGYTF.